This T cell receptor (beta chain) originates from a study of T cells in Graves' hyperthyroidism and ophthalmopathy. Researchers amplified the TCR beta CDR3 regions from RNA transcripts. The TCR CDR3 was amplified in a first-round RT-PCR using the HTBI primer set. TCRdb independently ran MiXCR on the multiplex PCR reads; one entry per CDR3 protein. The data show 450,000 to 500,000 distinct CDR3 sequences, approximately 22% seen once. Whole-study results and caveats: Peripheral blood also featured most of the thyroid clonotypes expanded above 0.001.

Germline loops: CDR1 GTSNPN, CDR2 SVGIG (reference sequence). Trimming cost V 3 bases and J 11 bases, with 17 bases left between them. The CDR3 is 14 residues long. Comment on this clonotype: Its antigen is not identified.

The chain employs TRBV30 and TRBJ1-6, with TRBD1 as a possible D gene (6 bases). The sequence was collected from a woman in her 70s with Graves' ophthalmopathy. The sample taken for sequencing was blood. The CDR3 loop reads CAWREGAGGPPLHF. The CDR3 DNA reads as TGTGCCTGGAGGGAAGGGGCCGGGGGGCCACCCCTCCACTTT.